One sample yielded the 12 T cell receptor beta chains listed below, sequenced in a study of T-cell memory formation after mild COVID-19. MiXCR, run by TCRdb on the 5' RACE reads, gives a single entry per CDR3 protein. The sample holds about 470,000 distinct CDR3 sequences, around a quarter seen once. Specimen: PBMCs or a T cell subset sorted from them (not recorded which). These receptors all come from an adult woman who had mild COVID-19 (a few samples of this study predate the infection). Cell type and time point are not known.

The genes are TRBV7-2 and TRBJ2-1; perhaps TRBD2 as D (6 bases). The CDR3 runs to 12 residues. Germline CDR1 SGHTA, CDR2 FQGNSA. Trimming left V 5 bases short and J 9 bases short, with 11 bases between. The CDR3 DNA reads TGTGCCAGCAGCCGGGGGTCTGGTGAGCAGTTCTTC. Residues: CASSRGSGEQFF. The complete variable domain, with remaining parts taken from reference TRBV7-2 and TRBJ2-1, reads GAGVSQSPSNKVTEKGKDVELRCDPISGHTALYWYRQSLGQGLEFLIYFQGNSAPDKSGLPSDRFSAERTGGSVSTLTIQRTQQEDSAVYLCASSRGSGEQFFGPGTRLTVL.

CDR3 coding DNA: TGCGCCAGCAGCCAAACCGGACCACCCGTCACAGATACGCAGTATTTT. Translated: CASSQTGPPVTDTQYF. This rearrangement joins TRBV4-1 to TRBJ2-3; no firm D call. CDR3 length equals 16 residues. Deletions cut 2 bases from V and 2 bases from J, with 14 bases between. Germline loops: CDR1 MGHRA, CDR2 YSYEKL.

This clonotype was detected only a few times. CDR3 loop: CASSAPGLAGQETQYF. CDR3 in DNA: TGTGCCAGCAGCGCTCCCGGACTAGCGGGGCAAGAGACCCAGTACTTC. The chain joins TRBV2 to TRBJ2-5, with 12 bases identical to TRBD2. V dropped 6 bases and J dropped 2; count of bases not matched to a gene: 7. From germline, CDR1 is SNHLY and CDR2 FYNNEI. This CDR3 contains 16 residues.

This clonotype appeared once. The rearrangement joins TRBV2 to TRBJ2-1; 12 nucleotides agree with TRBD2. This CDR3 is 20 amino acids long. The junction had 11 bases not matched to a gene; V was cut back by 2 bases and J by 0 bases. Germline V CDR1 and CDR2: SNHLY, FYNNEI. The CDR3 DNA reads as TGTGCCAGCAGTGAAAAGATCCTAGCGGGGGGGCTGAGCTCCTACAATGAGCAGTTCTTC. Translating gives CASSEKILAGGLSSYNEQFF.

The V gene is TRBV7-9, the J gene TRBJ2-1; D is undetermined. The V gene lost 6 bases and the J gene lost 0 bases, with 9 bases spanning the gap. The CDR3 contains 14 residues. Germline-derived CDR1 and CDR2 are SEHNR and FQNEAQ (reference sequence). This CDR3 is CASSPSRSYNEQFF. The CDR3 bases are TGTGCCAGCAGTCCCTCTCGCTCCTACAATGAGCAGTTCTTC.

The genes are TRBV7-6 and TRBJ1-6; 9 nucleotides line up with TRBD1. Germline lookup yields CDR1 SGHVS and CDR2 FNYEAQ. V lost 5 bases, J lost 9 bases, and 5 bases stayed unmatched. The CDR3 runs to 14 residues. CDR3 in amino acids: CASSPGTGTSPLHF. CDR3 DNA: TGTGCCAGCAGCCCCGGGACAGGGACTTCACCCCTCCACTTT.

This clonotype was seen a handful of times. CDR3 coding DNA: TGTGCCAGCAGCCCCGGGACTAGCGGGAGCGTGCAAGAGACCCAGTACTTC. The encoded protein is CASSPGTSGSVQETQYF. The V and J genes are TRBV5-6 and TRBJ2-5; 14 positions agree with TRBD2. CDR1 and CDR2 (germline): SGHDT, YYEEEE. This CDR3 comprises 17 residues. The trim removed 4 bases at V and 2 bases at J, leaving 7 bases unmatched.

This clonotype was seen a handful of times. V usage is TRBV19 and J usage is TRBJ2-2, with D perhaps assigned TRBD1 or TRBD2 (5 bases each). CDR1 is LNHDA, CDR2 SQIVND, per germline (reference sequence). The V end lost 11 bases, the J end lost 7 bases, and 17 bases lay between the germline ends. The CDR3 totals 13 residues. The CDR3 DNA reads TGTGCCTGCCCGGGACCTTCCGGCGGGGAGCTGTTTTTT. Translated: CACPGPSGGELFF.

The rearrangement links TRBV20-1 to TRBJ2-1; a possible D gene is TRBD2 (6 bases). The V and J ends lost 0 bases and 0 bases respectively, with 12 bases between them. Germline CDR1 and CDR2: DFQATT and SNEGSKA (reference sequence). This CDR3 is built from 16 residues. The CDR3 loop is CSARDLRESSYNEQFF. Written as DNA, the CDR3 is TGCAGTGCTAGAGATCTCCGGGAGAGCTCCTACAATGAGCAGTTCTTC.

The CDR3: CASSPSGVAGTGNNEQFF. The CDR3 region has the DNA TGTGCCAGCTCACCATCAGGGGTTGCCGGGACAGGGAACAATGAGCAGTTCTTC. This chain links TRBV18 with TRBJ2-1, with 9 positions matching TRBD1. Germline CDR1 and CDR2: KGHSH and LQKENI. CDR3 length: 18 amino acids. Trimming at V came to 2 bases and at J to 5 bases, leaving 13 bases not matched to a gene.

This clonotype has only a few counts. CDR3 in DNA: TGTGCCAGCAGTGAAGTTCCGACTGCGACTAGCACAGATACGCAGTATTTT. This gives the protein CASSEVPTATSTDTQYF. The genes are TRBV6-1 and TRBJ2-3; D gene unclear. V was clipped by 1 base and J by 0 bases, with 14 bases between them. CDR1 is MNHNS, CDR2 SASEGT, per germline. The CDR3 extends over 17 amino acids.

A few counts support this clonotype. The rearrangement uses TRBV3-1 and TRBJ2-4; no reliable D call. CDR1 LGHDT and CDR2 YNNKEL come from the germline V gene (reference sequence). V shed 1 base and J shed 0 bases, with 10 bases lying between them. This CDR3 contains 16 residues. This chain's CDR3 is CASSQVTLQAKNIQYF. CDR3 DNA sequence: TGTGCCAGCAGCCAAGTAACCCTCCAAGCCAAAAACATTCAGTACTTC.